These T cell receptor beta chains were read from a single sample in a study of beta chain features in type 1 diabetes. The method was immunoSEQ multiplex PCR; TCRdb's version includes in-frame clones alone and lacks a portion of them. The data show approximately 84,000 clones, with around 32% seen just once and about 0.5% held by the top ten. Sequenced sample: stem cell memory CD4+ T cells from blood. These receptors were collected from a woman aged 18-29 years in good health. CDR3s include the opening cysteine and the closing phenylalanine or tryptophan. The order of the fields is D gene, clone size, J gene, V gene, CDR3 DNA, CDR3 protein. D genes are given only for firm matches. Clone size appears in some rows only: once, few, many, or a class for an expanded clone.

- | few | TRBJ1-5 | TRBV6-5 | TGTGCCAGCAGTCCTAGTAGCAATCAGCCCCAGCATTTT | CASSPSSNQPQHF
TRBD1 | - | TRBJ1-2 | TRBV5-1 | TGCGCCAGCAGCACGCTTCTGGGACAGAACTATGGCTACACCTTC | CASSTLLGQNYGYTF
TRBD1 | - | TRBJ1-1 | TRBV29-1 | TGCAGCGTGAGGACAGGGGAGAACACTGAAGCTTTCTTT | CSVRTGENTEAFF
- | - | TRBJ2-3 | TRBV30 | TGTGCCTGGGCCCAATGGGACTCCCTTAGGGCAGATACGCAGTATTTT | CAWAQWDSLRADTQYF
TRBD1 | few | TRBJ2-3 | TRBV11-1 | TGTGCCAGCTTTCCGGGACAGGGCACAGATACGCAGTATTTT | CASFPGQGTDTQYF
- | - | TRBJ1-1 | TRBV18 | TGTGCCAGCTCACCGCAGGCATACACTGAAGCTTTCTTT | CASSPQAYTEAFF
- | few | TRBJ1-2 | TRBV5-1 | TGCGCCAGCAGCTTACAGGGAAGTGATGGCTACACCTTC | CASSLQGSDGYTF
- | - | TRBJ2-7 | TRBV7-8 | TGTGCCAGCAGCTTAGCTCTTGGCAGGTACGAGCAGTACTTC | CASSLALGRYEQYF
- | few | TRBJ1-2 | TRBV29-1 | TGCAGCGTTGCTTCGGGAGCCCCTGGTTCAGGGAGGGCTAACTATGGCTACACCTTC | CSVASGAPGSGRANYGYTF
- | - | TRBJ2-7 | TRBV11-3 | TGTGCCAGCAGCCCCAACTGGGGGGAGATACGCTCCTACGAGCAGTACTTC | CASSPNWGEIRSYEQYF
- | few | TRBJ2-2 | TRBV29-1 | TGCAGCGTCCGGAGGACCGGCGGGGAGCTGTTTTTT | CSVRRTGGELFF
TRBD2 | few | TRBJ2-3 | TRBV10-3 | TGTGCCATCAGTGAGGTGGGACTAGCAGGAGGGACAGATACGCAGTATTTT | CAISEVGLAGGTDTQYF
- | - | TRBJ2-3 | TRBV6-5 | TGTGCCAGCAGTCTCCAGTTCACAGATACGCAGTATTTT | CASSLQFTDTQYF
TRBD1 | - | TRBJ2-5 | TRBV19 | TGTGCCAGTAGTAAGACAGGGGGCTGGCAAGAGACCCAGTACTTC | CASSKTGGWQETQYF
- | few | TRBJ2-1 | TRBV19 | TGTGCCAGTAGGCCGCATAGCTCCCGGGGGAATGAGCAGTTCTTC | CASRPHSSRGNEQFF
TRBD1 | few | TRBJ1-2 | TRBV18 | TGTGCCAGCTCACCTAGACAGGGGGATGGCTACACCTTC | CASSPRQGDGYTF
TRBD2 | - | TRBJ2-5 | TRBV2 | TGTGCCAGCACGGGCGGGACTAGGTCAGAGACCCAGTACTTC | CASTGGTRSETQYF
- | few | TRBJ1-5 | TRBV2 | TGTGCCAGCAGAACACAGAACAATCAGCCCCAGCATTTT | CASRTQNNQPQHF
- | - | TRBJ1-5 | TRBV18 | TGTGCCAGCTCCGCGGAGCGCAATCAGCCCCAGCATTTT | CASSAERNQPQHF